The 27 T cell receptor beta chains reported below all come from one sample, sequenced in a study of cytomegalovirus exposure and HLA in healthy donors. The PCR made use of 60 Vbeta and 13 Jbeta primers. Clones were read by immunoSEQ multiplex PCR, and TCRdb kept only the in-frame ones, dropping some. The profile shows 150,000 to 200,000 clones, around four fifths of them singletons. Input material: PBMCs. The receptors shown here come from a man between 18 and 35 years old in good health and CMV-seropositive.

The V and J genes are TRBV5-6 and TRBJ1-1; 9 bases fit TRBD1. The CDR3 length is 15 residues. The germline CDR1 and CDR2 sequences are SGHDT and YYEEEE. V dropped 3 bases and J dropped 4; count of bases not matched to a gene: 7. The CDR3 loop is CASSSGTGFVTEAFF. The CDR3 coding sequence is TGTGCCAGCAGCTCCGGGACAGGGTTTGTCACTGAAGCTTTCTTT.

A single count supports this clone. The chain links TRBV10-1 to TRBJ2-1; TRBD1 aligns across 10 bases. J lost 8 bases, V lost 6 bases, and 7 bases had no gene match. This CDR3 has 14 amino acids. Germline V gene lookup returns CDR1 WNHNN and CDR2 SYGVQD (reference sequence). Written as DNA, the CDR3 is TGCGCCAGCAGGGCCGGGACAGGGGCCCATGAGCAGTTCTTC. It is translated as CASRAGTGAHEQFF.

The chain couples TRBV21-1 to TRBJ1-1; the table's D gene call, TRBD1, was not cross checked with the DNA. TRBV21-1 is a pseudogene. This CDR3 region has 16 residues. CDR3 amino acids: CASSKRHRGKNTEAFF. The CDR3 nucleotides read TGTGCCAGCAGCAAACGGCACAGGGGGAAGAACACTGAAGCTTTCTTT.

The V call is TRBV4-1, the J call TRBJ2-1; 8 bases are a match to TRBD2. V shed 3 bases and J 2 bases; nucleotides not matched to a gene: 12. The germline V gene has CDR1 MGHRA and CDR2 YSYEKL. This CDR3 has 18 residues. The CDR3 DNA sequence: TGCGCCAGCAGCCAGTGGGGCGGGGGGCCCCGAACCTACAATGAGCAGTTCTTC. It is translated as CASSQWGGGPRTYNEQFF.

This chain links TRBV28 with TRBJ2-7; tentatively, D is TRBD1 (5 bases). Between the trimmed V and J ends, which lost 5 bases and 6 bases, there was a span of 11 bases. The CDR3 has 12 residues. Germline V gives CDR1 MDHEN, CDR2 SYDVKM. The CDR3 region has the DNA TGTGCCAGCAGTGGAACAGGCTCCGAGCAGTACTTC. This sequence encodes CASSGTGSEQYF.

The gene calls are TRBV27 and TRBJ1-1; D possibly corresponds to TRBD1 (6 bases). Trimming cost V 3 bases and J 2 bases, with 10 bases left between them. The germline CDR1 and CDR2 sequences are MNHEY and SMNVEV (reference sequence). This CDR3 spans 14 amino acids. CDR3 region: CASSLWGRNTEAFF. CDR3 sequence (DNA): TGTGCCAGCAGTTTGTGGGGGCGCAACACTGAAGCTTTCTTT.

The rearrangement uses TRBV7-2 and TRBJ2-2; 11 bases line up with TRBD1. The CDR3 length is 16 residues. V shed 3 bases, J shed 7 bases, and the junction held 7 bases outside the gene matches. Germline CDR1 and CDR2: SGHTA and FQGNSA. CDR3 bases: TGTGCCAGCAGCTTTAGCGGACAGGGGGCTGTCGGGGAGCTGTTTTTT. It is translated as CASSFSGQGAVGELFF.

The chain couples TRBV6-5 to TRBJ1-2; D perhaps matches TRBD1 (5 bases). Germline V gives CDR1 MNHEY, CDR2 SVGAGI. V lost 5 bases and J lost 4, with 14 bases in between. This CDR3 has 14 residues. CDR3 coding DNA: TGTGCCAGCAGTGGGCAGGGAAATGCCTATGGCTACACCTTC. Its translation is CASSGQGNAYGYTF.

This chain connects TRBV13 to TRBJ2-1; TRBD1 matches at 9 bases. Germline V gene lookup returns CDR1 PRHDT and CDR2 FYEKMQ (reference sequence). V lost 0 bases and J lost 8; bases outside the gene matches: 5. The CDR3 loop spans 15 amino acids. CDR3 residues: CASSLGGQGLDEQFF. CDR3 DNA: TGTGCCAGCAGCTTAGGGGGACAGGGCCTGGATGAGCAGTTCTTC.

This clone has just one count. This chain joins TRBV9 and TRBJ2-7, with D maybe TRBD1 (6 bases). Germline values: CDR1 SGDLS, CDR2 YYNGEE. Trimming removed 5 bases at V and 2 bases at J, with 14 bases between. CDR3 length: 14 residues. The CDR3 DNA is TGTGCCAGCAGTCGTGGGGGCCCGCCCTACGAGCAGTACTTC. It yields the protein CASSRGGPPYEQYF.

CDR3 amino acids: CASSTGTVYNEQFF. The CDR3 DNA sequence: TGTGCCAGCAGCACCGGGACAGTATACAATGAGCAGTTCTTC. The chain uses TRBV6-5 and TRBJ2-1, with 7 bases identical to TRBD1. CDR3 size: 14 residues. The V gene's germline CDR1 is MNHEY and CDR2 SVGAGI. Trimming took 6 bases from V and 4 from J; bases not matched to a gene: 6.

This clone has just one count. The V gene is TRBV5-1, the J gene TRBJ2-7, with 7 bases fitting TRBD2. CDR3 length equals 18 residues. CDR1 is SGHRS, CDR2 YFSETQ, per germline. Trimming removed 0 bases from V and 2 bases from J; junction bases left unmatched: 14. CDR3: CASSLGLRGRDLTYEQYF. The CDR3 DNA follows: TGCGCCAGCAGCTTGGGCCTCCGTGGGAGGGACCTTACCTACGAGCAGTACTTC.

The rearrangement links TRBV4-2 to TRBJ1-2; 8 positions agree with TRBD1. This CDR3 contains 15 residues. Trimming at V came to 0 bases and at J to 8 bases, leaving 8 bases not matched to a gene. Germline V lookup: CDR1 LGHNA, CDR2 YNFKEQ. The CDR3 reads CASSQEILGDRGYTF. The CDR3 coding sequence is TGTGCCAGCAGCCAAGAGATTTTGGGGGACAGGGGCTACACCTTC.

This clone was detected only a few times. The gene calls are TRBV2 and TRBJ1-2, with D uncertain. The V end lost 7 bases, the J end lost 3 bases, and 12 bases lay between the germline ends. From germline, CDR1 is SNHLY and CDR2 FYNNEI. The length of the CDR3 is 13 residues. CDR3 in amino acids: CASKETDYYGYTF. In nucleotides, the CDR3 is TGTGCCAGCAAAGAAACTGACTACTATGGCTACACCTTC. The full variable domain, with the rest looked up from reference TRBV2 and TRBJ1-2, is EPEVTQTPSHQVTQMGQEVILRCVPISNHLYFYWYRQILGQKVEFLVSFYNNEISEKSEIFDDQFSVERPDGSNFTLKIRSTKLEDSAMYFCASKETDYYGYTFGSGTRLTVV.

In DNA, the CDR3 is TGCGCCAGCAGCTTGGACACTAGTTCTCAAGAGACCCAGTACTTC. This sequence encodes CASSLDTSSQETQYF. The J gene is TRBJ2-5, the V gene TRBV5-1, with D possibly matching TRBD2 (5 bases). V was cut by 0 bases and J by 2 bases, with 11 bases left in between. The CDR3 has 15 amino acids. CDR1 and CDR2 (germline): SGHRS, YFSETQ.

The V gene is TRBV5-6, the J gene TRBJ1-5; 9 nucleotides line up with TRBD1. The germline V gene has CDR1 SGHDT and CDR2 YYEEEE. V gave up 0 bases and J gave up 2 bases; unmatched junction bases: 9. The CDR3 loop spans 18 amino acids. The CDR3 DNA follows: TGTGCCAGCAGCTTGGCCCACGGGACAGGGCGGGGCAATCAGCCCCAGCATTTT. Protein sequence: CASSLAHGTGRGNQPQHF.

The chain has TRBV7-3 and TRBJ2-3; the match to TRBD1 covers 7 bases. V was pared by 2 bases and J by 1 base, with 6 bases of the junction left unmatched. The CDR3 is 16 amino acids. Germline CDR1 is SGHTA and CDR2 is FQGTGA. CDR3 nucleotides: TGTGCCAGCAGCTTACTGACAGGGTCAGGCACAGATACGCAGTATTTT. The encoded protein is CASSLLTGSGTDTQYF.

The chain couples TRBV6-5 to TRBJ2-1; 8 bases are shared with TRBD1. Germline CDR1 is MNHEY and CDR2 is SVGAGI. The CDR3 covers 11 residues. V was pared by 5 bases and J by 16 bases, with 7 bases of the junction left unmatched. The CDR3 is CASSNRDRIFF. DNA for the CDR3: TGTGCCAGCAGTAACCGGGACAGGATATTCTTC.

This clone was observed a handful of times. This chain links TRBV7-8 with TRBJ1-2; D is uncertain. CDR3 length equals 13 residues. V was shortened by 4 bases and J by 1 base, with 7 bases between the two germline ends. CDR1 and CDR2 (germline): SGHVS, FQNEAQ. CDR3 sequence: CASSSTSNYGYTF. The CDR3 DNA reads TGTGCCAGCAGCTCTACTAGTAACTATGGCTACACCTTC. Combining the CDR3 with reference TRBV7-8 and TRBJ1-2 gives the whole variable domain GAGVSQSPRYKVAKRGQDVALRCDPISGHVSLFWYQQALGQGPEFLTYFQNEAQLDKSGLPSDRFFAERPEGSVSTLKIQRTQQEDSAVYLCASSSTSNYGYTFGSGTRLTVV.

The V gene is TRBV5-5, the J gene TRBJ2-1, with D possibly matching TRBD1 (6 bases). This CDR3 comprises 13 residues. The ends were cut back, 0 bases at V and 10 bases at J, with 11 bases in the middle. CDR1 is SGHKS, CDR2 YYEKEE, per germline (reference sequence). The DNA of the CDR3 is TGTGCCAGCAGCTTGGCTGGGACATGGGAGCAGTTCTTC. Encoded protein: CASSLAGTWEQFF.

The V gene is TRBV9, the J gene TRBJ2-3, with D possibly TRBD1 on 5 matching bases. The V gene's germline CDR1 is SGDLS and CDR2 YYNGEE. The CDR3 is 13 amino acids. Trimming shortened V by 4 bases and J by 6 bases, and 12 bases separated the two germline ends. This chain's CDR3 is CASSPPGSDTQYF. For the CDR3, the DNA is TGTGCCAGCAGCCCCCCAGGGTCGGATACGCAGTATTTT. Full variable domain (rest looked up from reference TRBV9 and TRBJ2-3): DSGVTQTPKHLITATGQRVTLRCSPRSGDLSVYWYQQSLDQGLQFLIQYYNGEERAKGNILERFSAQQFPDLHSELNLSSLELGDSALYFCASSPPGSDTQYFGPGTRLTVL.

The rearrangement links TRBV29-1 to TRBJ2-5, with 10 bases that match TRBD2. The DNA end lines up better with TRBJ2-7; the J call may be wrong. The CDR3 contains 13 residues. The germline gives CDR1 SQVTM, CDR2 ANQGSEA. CDR3 sequence: CSVTSGTSYEQYF. For the CDR3, the DNA is TGCAGCGTAACTAGCGGGACCTCTTACGAGCAGTACTTC.

The rearrangement uses TRBV10-2 and TRBJ2-1; D perhaps matches TRBD2 (5 bases). V lost 5 bases and J lost 0, with 14 bases in between. CDR1 and CDR2 (germline): WSHSY, SAAADI. This CDR3 has 16 amino acids. CDR3: CASSQIVGSSYNEQFF. CDR3 coding DNA: TGCGCCAGCAGTCAAATAGTGGGGAGCTCCTACAATGAGCAGTTCTTC.

This clone was observed a few times. The V and J genes are TRBV25-1 and TRBJ2-5, with D possibly TRBD1 on 6 matching bases. V dropped 3 bases and J dropped 5 bases, with 16 bases sitting between them. Per germline, CDR1 MGHDK and CDR2 SYGVNS. CDR3 length: 15 residues. The CDR3 nucleotides are TGTGCCAGCAGTGATCCGGGACACTCAGGGGAGACCCAGTACTTC. It is translated as CASSDPGHSGETQYF.

To note about this clone: The CDR3 ends on some other residue instead of the conserved phenylalanine or tryptophan, so this is likely a read error. The rearrangement links TRBV5-5 to TRBJ1-6; 9 positions agree with TRBD1. CDR1 is SGHKS and CDR2 is YYEKEE in the germline V gene (reference sequence). This CDR3 spans 17 amino acids. The CDR3 is CASGYITDRGSNSPLHL. CDR3 in DNA: TGTGCCAGCGGATACATAACCGACAGGGGGTCGAATTCCCCCCTCCACCTT.

This clone turned up a few times. V usage is TRBV19 and J usage is TRBJ1-2; a possible D gene is TRBD1 (5 bases). Trimming took 5 bases from V and 3 from J, leaving 16 bases between them. The CDR3 spans 15 residues. Looked up from germline, CDR1 is LNHDA and CDR2 is SQIVND (reference sequence). In DNA, the CDR3 is TGTGCCAGTAGTCGAGCCGGGGGATTGGACTATGGCTACACCTTC. Its protein product is CASSRAGGLDYGYTF. Drawing the rest from reference TRBV19 and TRBJ1-2, the complete variable domain is DGGITQSPKYLFRKEGQNVTLSCEQNLNHDAMYWYRQDPGQGLRLIYYSQIVNDFQKGDIAEGYSVSREKKESFPLTVTSAQKNPTAFYLCASSRAGGLDYGYTFGSGTRLTVV.

The table lists this clone with a count of one. The chain carries TRBV27 and TRBJ2-5, with 10 bases identical to TRBD2. The CDR3 consists of 15 residues. The ends lost 5 bases at V and 5 bases at J; junction bases unmatched: 8. CDR1 and CDR2 from the germline V gene are MNHEY and SMNVEV (reference sequence). CDR3: CASSLSGRARETQYF. In nucleotides, the CDR3 is TGTGCCAGCAGTCTCAGCGGGAGGGCCCGGGAGACCCAGTACTTC.